Described below is a single TCR beta chain sequence and its context. The CDR3 sequence is 15 residues long. The germline V gene has CDR1 MNHEY and CDR2 SMNVEV (reference sequence). The V gene end was trimmed by 9 bases and the J gene end by 0 bases; junction bases not matched to a gene: 6. This sample was taken from a study of T cell changes during pregnancy in multiple sclerosis. Assay: immunoSEQ multiplex PCR; the TCRdb copy retains only in-frame clones and omits some. The sample lists 30,000 to 40,000 clones, about 94% seen once, with under 0.5% in the top ten. J is TRBJ2-1 and V is TRBV27; 9 nucleotides match TRBD2. This specimen was CD4+ T cells from peripheral blood mononuclear cells, taken in the second trimester of pregnancy. The sequence came from a female donor with multiple sclerosis, enrolled in a pregnancy study. CDR3 DNA sequence: TGTGCCAGGTTAGCGGGAGCCCGCTCCTACAATGAGCAGTTCTTC. It encodes CARLAGARSYNEQFF.